A single sample gave rise to the 17 T cell receptor beta chains below, sequenced in a study of early T cells in non-severe SARS-CoV-2 infection. A single record per CDR3 protein comes from TCRdb applying MiXCR to the 5' RACE reads. This table holds over 35,000 distinct CDR3 sequences, about a tenth found once. What was sequenced was whole blood. The receptors here all came from an adult who was a healthcare worker with PCR-confirmed SARS-CoV-2 infection or an uninfected control (not recorded which).

This clonotype has ten or more counts. The chain is built from TRBV11-2 and TRBJ1-2; no clear D gene. The V end was cut by 0 bases, the J end by 6 bases, with 11 bases between. Per the germline V gene, CDR1 is SGHAT and CDR2 is FQNNGV. The CDR3 sequence is 14 residues long. CDR3 residues: CASSLDLEGDGYTF. CDR3 DNA sequence: TGTGCCAGCAGCTTAGATTTAGAGGGAGATGGCTACACCTTC.

The chain has TRBV18 and TRBJ1-2, with D possibly matching TRBD1 (5 bases). V lost 3 bases and J lost 5, with 22 bases in between. This CDR3 has 17 amino acids. Germline V gives CDR1 KGHSH, CDR2 LQKENI. This CDR3 reads CASSPRVDIPAPYGYTF. CDR3 nucleotides: TGTGCCAGCTCACCCCGTGTGGACATACCGGCCCCGTATGGCTACACCTTC.

V usage is TRBV5-6 and J usage is TRBJ2-5; D may be TRBD1 or TRBD2 (7 bases each). The CDR3 has 14 residues. Between the trimmed V and J ends, which lost 4 bases and 4 bases, there was a span of 14 bases. Germline CDR1 is SGHDT and CDR2 is YYEEEE. In DNA, the CDR3 is TGTGCCAGCAGCGTCACAGGGGAGGGAGAGACCCAGTACTTC. Translating gives CASSVTGEGETQYF.

This chain links TRBV7-2 with TRBJ1-5; no reliable D call. V gave up 2 bases and J gave up 7 bases, with 15 bases separating them. This CDR3 is built from 15 residues. The germline V gene encodes CDR1 SGHTA and CDR2 FQGNSA. CDR3: CASSLSWVLGQPQHF. DNA for the CDR3: TGTGCCAGCAGCTTAAGTTGGGTTTTGGGGCAGCCCCAGCATTTT.

On this clonotype: One end of the junction is discordant with germline, which a read error may explain. The chain recombines TRBV7-7 with TRBJ2-5, with D tentatively TRBD2 (5 bases). Germline V gives CDR1 SSHAT, CDR2 FNYEAQ (reference sequence). This CDR3 spans 15 amino acids. The DNA of the CDR3 is TGTGCTAGCAGCTTAGCCCCTCAGAGCGGAGAGACCCAGTACTTC. Residues: CASSLAPQSGETQYF. Looking up the rest from reference TRBV7-7 and TRBJ2-5 gives the full variable domain: GAGVSQSPRYKVTKRGQDVTLRCDPISSHATLYWYQQALGQGPEFLTYFNYEAQPDKSGLPSDRFSAERPEGSISTLTIQRTEQRDSAMYRCASSLAPQSGETQYFGPGTRLLVL.

This clonotype was counted at least ten times. This chain uses TRBV5-1 with TRBJ1-1, with D possibly TRBD1 on 5 matching bases. Per the germline V gene, CDR1 is SGHRS and CDR2 is YFSETQ. Deletions cut 4 bases from V and 5 bases from J, with 21 bases between. The CDR3 has 16 amino acids. CDR3 loop: CASSKGTAGRGTEAFF. CDR3 bases: TGCGCCAGCAGCAAGGGGACCGCGGGTCGGGGGACTGAAGCTTTCTTT.

V and J are TRBV6-5 and TRBJ1-1; D uncertain. Germline CDR1 MNHEY, CDR2 SVGAGI. The CDR3 spans 13 residues. Trimming removed 7 bases at V and 4 bases at J, with 13 bases between. The CDR3 sequence: CASTPAMLTEAFF. The CDR3 region has the DNA TGTGCCAGCACCCCAGCGATGCTCACTGAAGCTTTCTTT.

This clonotype has just a few counts. The chain uses TRBV24-1 and TRBJ2-3; D call uncertain. This CDR3 is 13 amino acids long. The germline V gene has CDR1 KGHDR and CDR2 SFDVKD. Trimming took off 4 bases at V and 7 bases at J, with 11 bases between the two ends. CDR3 nucleotides: TGTGCCACCAGTGACTCGATCCCGTATACGCAGTATTTT. This codes for CATSDSIPYTQYF.

This clonotype has only a few counts. Sequence at one end of the junction differs from germline and may be a read error. The CDR3 DNA is TGTGCCACCAGCAGAGAAGGGAGCGGGGGACCCAATGGGCAGTTCTTC. Translated: CATSREGSGGPNGQFF. The chain combines TRBV15 with TRBJ2-1, with 8 bases lining up with TRBD2. This CDR3 spans 16 amino acids. The germline gives CDR1 LNHNV, CDR2 YYDKDF (reference sequence).

The table lists this clonotype with a few counts. This chain uses TRBV27 with TRBJ2-1, with D possibly being TRBD1 or TRBD2 (6 bases each). Germline V gene sequence: CDR1 MNHEY, CDR2 SMNVEV (reference sequence). The CDR3 has 13 residues. Deletions cut 9 bases from V and 3 bases from J, with 12 bases between. This CDR3 is CASGEDSYNEQFF. DNA for the CDR3: TGTGCCAGTGGGGAGGACAGCTACAATGAGCAGTTCTTC.

This clonotype was seen only a few times. The chain combines TRBV6-2 or TRBV6-3 with TRBJ2-3; 8 nucleotides align to TRBD2. The CDR3 has 19 amino acids. Unmatched junction bases numbered 15, after V lost 2 bases and J lost 2 bases. Looked up from germline, CDR1 is MNHEY and CDR2 is SVGEGT. In DNA form, the CDR3 reads TGTGCCAGCAGTTACCCCACGGGGGGCGGGGGGCTCGTCACAGATACGCAGTATTTT. It yields the protein CASSYPTGGGGLVTDTQYF.

The rearrangement uses TRBV30 and TRBJ2-1; TRBD2 aligns across 11 bases. CDR1 is GTSNPN, CDR2 SVGIG, per germline (reference sequence). The CDR3 sequence is 19 residues long. The V and J ends lost 3 bases and 0 bases, in that order; junction bases with no gene match: 13. CDR3 amino acids: CAWRRGLAGGFSSYNEQFF. In DNA, the CDR3 is TGTGCCTGGAGGAGGGGTCTAGCGGGGGGCTTCAGCTCCTACAATGAGCAGTTCTTC.

This clonotype occurred many times. The chain links TRBV6-2 or TRBV6-3 to TRBJ2-7; 10 nucleotides match TRBD1. After removal of 5 bases from V and 3 bases from J, the junction contained 10 bases not matched to a gene. This CDR3 is 16 amino acids long. The V gene's germline CDR1 is MNHEY and CDR2 SVGEGT. The CDR3 DNA follows: TGTGCCAGCAGTCTGTTCGGGACAGGGGCCTTCTACGAGCAGTACTTC. This gives the protein CASSLFGTGAFYEQYF.

The chain uses TRBV11-2 and TRBJ2-1; 10 bases match TRBD2. CDR1 and CDR2 (germline): SGHAT, FQNNGV. The CDR3 has 18 amino acids. Germline trimming cut 0 bases from V and 7 bases from J; bases unmatched to any gene: 12. The CDR3 sequence is CASSLDLRSGGAGNEQFF. DNA for the CDR3: TGTGCCAGCAGCTTAGACCTCCGGAGCGGGGGGGCCGGAAATGAGCAGTTCTTC.

This clonotype was recorded at least ten times. The rearrangement joins TRBV12-3 or TRBV12-4 to TRBJ2-3; the match to TRBD2 covers 9 bases. The CDR3 spans 13 residues. V was clipped by 0 bases and J by 14 bases; unmatched bases: 6. The CDR3 sequence: CASSLAAGTSRYF. As DNA, the CDR3 is TGTGCCAGCAGTTTAGCAGCCGGGACTAGCCGGTATTTT.

The chain couples TRBV29-1 to TRBJ2-3; 8 bases fit TRBD2. The CDR3 is made up of 14 amino acids. Germline-derived CDR1 and CDR2 are SQVTM and ANQGSEA. V was clipped by 3 bases and J by 6 bases; unmatched bases: 8. The CDR3 nucleotides read TGCAGCGTTGAGGGGCTAGCGGGCCGTGATACGCAGTATTTT. It is translated as CSVEGLAGRDTQYF.

This clonotype was seen a handful of times. Here the CDR3 DNA reads TGTGCCAGCAGTGGAACGGGACAGTCCTACGAGCAGTACTTC. This encodes CASSGTGQSYEQYF. V usage is TRBV25-1 and J usage is TRBJ2-7; 7 bases are shared with TRBD1. V gave up 4 bases and J gave up 1 base; unmatched junction bases: 4. Germline-derived CDR1 and CDR2 are MGHDK and SYGVNS. The CDR3 spans 14 residues.